This record concerns one T cell receptor (beta chain) sequence. It was 5'RACE with constant-segment primers that produced the TCR alpha and TCR beta cDNA libraries, which carried sample barcodes and UMIs. TCRdb reprocessed the 5' RACE reads with MiXCR, giving one entry per CDR3 protein. The sample has over 350,000 distinct CDR3 sequences, roughly 24% seen once. This sample is drawn from a study of T-cell memory formation after mild COVID-19. Germline assignment: CDR1 SEHNR and CDR2 FQNEAQ (reference sequence). V trimming: 3 bases; J trimming: 8 bases; junction bases outside the gene matches: 6. The CDR3 runs to 13 residues.

The genes are TRBV7-9 and TRBJ1-2; the match to TRBD1 covers 7 bases. Specimen: PBMCs or a T cell subset sorted from them (not recorded which). The receptor comes from an adult woman who had mild COVID-19 (a few samples of this study predate the infection). Cell type and time point are not known. The CDR3 sequence: CASSFDRARGYTF. CDR3 DNA sequence: TGTGCCAGCAGCTTTGACAGGGCTCGGGGCTACACCTTC.